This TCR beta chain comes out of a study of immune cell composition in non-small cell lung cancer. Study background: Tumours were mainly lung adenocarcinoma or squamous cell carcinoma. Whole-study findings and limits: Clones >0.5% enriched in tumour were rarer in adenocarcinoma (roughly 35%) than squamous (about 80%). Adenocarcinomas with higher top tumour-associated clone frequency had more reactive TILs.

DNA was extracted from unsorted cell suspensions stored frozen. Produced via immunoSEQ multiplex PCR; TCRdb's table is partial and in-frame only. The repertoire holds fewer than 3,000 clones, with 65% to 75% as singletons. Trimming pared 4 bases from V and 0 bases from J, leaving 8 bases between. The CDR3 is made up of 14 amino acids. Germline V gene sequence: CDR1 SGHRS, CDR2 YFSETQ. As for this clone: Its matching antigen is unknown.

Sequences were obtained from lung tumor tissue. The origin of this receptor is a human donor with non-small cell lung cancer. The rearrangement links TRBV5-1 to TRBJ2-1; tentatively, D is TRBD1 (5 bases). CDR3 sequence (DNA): TGCGCCAGCAGCCTCGACAGCTCCTACAATGAGCAGTTCTTC. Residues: CASSLDSSYNEQFF.